A selection of T cell receptor beta chains follows, all from one sample in a study of cytomegalovirus exposure and HLA in healthy donors. Some clones are missing from TCRdb's copy, which holds only in-frame ones; the method was immunoSEQ multiplex PCR. The sample shows about 110,000 clones, more than 60% of them seen only once. The specimen was PBMCs. All receptors come from a man in his fifties or sixties in good health and CMV-seronegative. Each CDR3 is given with its conserved first and last residue. Each record gives: CDR3 DNA, CDR3 protein, J gene, clone size, V gene, D gene. D genes are given only for firm matches. Clone sizes are given selectively: once, few, many, or a class where the clone is expanded.

cdr3_nt: TGTGCCAGCAGTTTAGCGGATACGCAGTATTTT
cdr3_aa: CASSLADTQYF
j_call: TRBJ2-3
clone_size: NA
v_call: TRBV28
d_call: NA

cdr3_nt: TGTGCCAGCAGCAAGTATACGCTAGCGGGGGGGCCCTACGAGCAGTACTTC
cdr3_aa: CASSKYTLAGGPYEQYF
j_call: TRBJ2-7
clone_size: few
v_call: TRBV7-2
d_call: TRBD2

cdr3_nt: TGTGCCAGCAGCTTAGTGGCCTCGAACACTGAAGCTTTCTTT
cdr3_aa: CASSLVASNTEAFF
j_call: TRBJ1-1
clone_size: NA
v_call: TRBV7-2
d_call: NA

cdr3_nt: TGTGCCAGCAGTTACGATTCGGGGGGCGGGCGCGAAAAACTGTTTTTT
cdr3_aa: CASSYDSGGGREKLFF
j_call: TRBJ1-4
clone_size: NA
v_call: TRBV6-5
d_call: NA

cdr3_nt: TGTGCCAGCCTTATAGGGGGCTTAACCTACAATGAGCAGTTCTTC
cdr3_aa: CASLIGGLTYNEQFF
j_call: TRBJ2-1
clone_size: NA
v_call: TRBV6-9
d_call: TRBD1

cdr3_nt: TGTGCCAGCAGTTTAAGAGTGACAAAGTCGGCTGAAGCTTTCTTT
cdr3_aa: CASSLRVTKSAEAFF
j_call: TRBJ1-1
clone_size: once
v_call: TRBV27
d_call: NA

cdr3_nt: TGTGCCACCAGCAGAGAGCGCCCCGGACACATTGGAAACACCATATATTTT
cdr3_aa: CATSRERPGHIGNTIYF
j_call: TRBJ1-3
clone_size: NA
v_call: TRBV15
d_call: NA

cdr3_nt: TGTGCCAGCAGTTCTACTAGCCGGGGTTCATCAGATACGCAGTATTTT
cdr3_aa: CASSSTSRGSSDTQYF
j_call: TRBJ2-3
clone_size: NA
v_call: TRBV28
d_call: NA

cdr3_nt: TGTGCCAGCAGCTTAGGGTCGGGCTCTGGAAACACCATATATTTT
cdr3_aa: CASSLGSGSGNTIYF
j_call: TRBJ1-3
clone_size: NA
v_call: TRBV7-9
d_call: NA

cdr3_nt: TGTGCCAGTAAACTCAGGGTGCCCCTTCGAGGCTATGGCTACACCTTC
cdr3_aa: CASKLRVPLRGYGYTF
j_call: TRBJ1-2
clone_size: NA
v_call: TRBV19
d_call: NA

cdr3_nt: TGTGCCAGCAGCCCAGGGACTAGCGGGGGGGCATATGAGCAGTTCTTC
cdr3_aa: CASSPGTSGGAYEQFF
j_call: TRBJ2-1
clone_size: NA
v_call: TRBV7-2
d_call: TRBD2

cdr3_nt: TGTGCCAGCTACCCAAGCGGAGGACGGCAGCATTTT
cdr3_aa: CASYPSGGRQHF
j_call: TRBJ1-5
clone_size: NA
v_call: TRBV6-1
d_call: NA

cdr3_nt: TGCAGCGTTGTTGGGAGCTCCTACGAGCAGTACTTC
cdr3_aa: CSVVGSSYEQYF
j_call: TRBJ2-7
clone_size: NA
v_call: TRBV29-1
d_call: NA

cdr3_nt: TGTGCCAGCAGCTCCCAACCTGGTAGGGCCCTAGCGGGTGAGCAGTTCTTC
cdr3_aa: CASSSQPGRALAGEQFF
j_call: TRBJ2-1
clone_size: NA
v_call: TRBV7-2
d_call: TRBD2

cdr3_nt: TGCAGCGTTGACCCGTGGTTGCGCCCCGGCGGCTATGGCTACACCTTC
cdr3_aa: CSVDPWLRPGGYGYTF
j_call: TRBJ1-2
clone_size: NA
v_call: TRBV29-1
d_call: NA

cdr3_nt: TGTGCCAGCAGTTCTAGGGGCGCCTGGGAGACCCAGTACTTC
cdr3_aa: CASSSRGAWETQYF
j_call: TRBJ2-5
clone_size: NA
v_call: TRBV27
d_call: NA

cdr3_nt: TGTGCCAGCAGCTTTGACAGGAACACCGGGGAGCTGTTTTTT
cdr3_aa: CASSFDRNTGELFF
j_call: TRBJ2-2
clone_size: NA
v_call: TRBV7-9
d_call: NA

cdr3_nt: TGTGCCAGCAGCCCAGACAGGCCCCCAGATACGCAGTATTTT
cdr3_aa: CASSPDRPPDTQYF
j_call: TRBJ2-3
clone_size: NA
v_call: TRBV7-2
d_call: NA

cdr3_nt: TGTGCCAGCAGTCCTTCCTACGGGACACCTCTCTCTGGGGCCAACGTCCTGACTTTC
cdr3_aa: CASSPSYGTPLSGANVLTF
j_call: TRBJ2-6
clone_size: NA
v_call: TRBV11-2
d_call: NA

cdr3_nt: TGTGCCAGCAGCTCCCTTAATATCTATGGCTACACCTTC
cdr3_aa: CASSSLNIYGYTF
j_call: TRBJ1-2
clone_size: NA
v_call: TRBV7-2
d_call: NA

cdr3_nt: TGTGCCAGCAGTTCTGTAACTGGGACTAGCGGGGTGGGCAATGAGCAGTTCTTC
cdr3_aa: CASSSVTGTSGVGNEQFF
j_call: TRBJ2-1
clone_size: NA
v_call: TRBV28
d_call: TRBD2

cdr3_nt: TGTGCCAGCAGCTTAAGGGGGCCCCCCTACAATGAGCAGTTCTTC
cdr3_aa: CASSLRGPPYNEQFF
j_call: TRBJ2-1
clone_size: NA
v_call: TRBV7-3
d_call: NA

cdr3_nt: TGTGCCTGGAGTGTAGGGGCAAACTTGGGCTACGAGCAGTACTTC
cdr3_aa: CAWSVGANLGYEQYF
j_call: TRBJ2-7
clone_size: NA
v_call: TRBV30
d_call: NA

cdr3_nt: TGTGCCTGGATCCCGACAGGGGCGGGTGGCTACACCTTC
cdr3_aa: CAWIPTGAGGYTF
j_call: TRBJ1-2
clone_size: NA
v_call: TRBV30
d_call: TRBD1

cdr3_nt: TGCGCCAGCAGGAGAGGGTACGTCTCGACCGGGGCCAACGTCCTGACTTTC
cdr3_aa: CASRRGYVSTGANVLTF
j_call: TRBJ2-6
clone_size: NA
v_call: TRBV4-3
d_call: NA

cdr3_nt: TGTGCCAGCAGCGGCGACCCTACAGGGCTCGAGACCCAGTACTTC
cdr3_aa: CASSGDPTGLETQYF
j_call: TRBJ2-5
clone_size: NA
v_call: TRBV9
d_call: NA

cdr3_nt: TGTGCCAGCGGGCAATCGGAGGTTTCACCCCTCCACTTT
cdr3_aa: CASGQSEVSPLHF
j_call: TRBJ1-6
clone_size: NA
v_call: TRBV2
d_call: NA

cdr3_nt: TGTGCCAGCAGCGTTCTAGCGGGGGTCAGTCCTAGCACAGATACGCAGTATTTT
cdr3_aa: CASSVLAGVSPSTDTQYF
j_call: TRBJ2-3
clone_size: NA
v_call: TRBV9
d_call: TRBD2

cdr3_nt: TGTGCCAGCTCCCCCCCCGCAGGTGGAAACACCATATATTTT
cdr3_aa: CASSPPAGGNTIYF
j_call: TRBJ1-3
clone_size: few
v_call: TRBV18
d_call: NA

cdr3_nt: TGTGCCATCAGTGCGGGTGTACAGGGGGGGCCCGGGGAGCTGTTTTTT
cdr3_aa: CAISAGVQGGPGELFF
j_call: TRBJ2-2
clone_size: NA
v_call: TRBV10-3
d_call: NA

cdr3_nt: TGTGCCAGCAGCCCATACGGGGCGAACACCGGGGAGCTGTTTTTT
cdr3_aa: CASSPYGANTGELFF
j_call: TRBJ2-2
clone_size: NA
v_call: TRBV9
d_call: NA

cdr3_nt: TGTGCCAGCAGCTGGGACAGCGGCACAGATACGCAGTATTTT
cdr3_aa: CASSWDSGTDTQYF
j_call: TRBJ2-3
clone_size: once
v_call: TRBV6-6
d_call: TRBD1

cdr3_nt: TGTGCCAGCAGCTCCCGCTACGAGCAGTACTTC
cdr3_aa: CASSSRYEQYF
j_call: TRBJ2-7
clone_size: NA
v_call: TRBV7-8
d_call: NA

cdr3_nt: TGTGCCAGCAGCTTGACAGGTTTTCCGGCAACTAATGAAAAACTGTTTTTT
cdr3_aa: CASSLTGFPATNEKLFF
j_call: TRBJ1-4
clone_size: NA
v_call: TRBV7-2
d_call: NA

cdr3_nt: TGTGCCAGCAGCCAAGCTAACACAGGGGGCACCGGGGAGCTGTTTTTT
cdr3_aa: CASSQANTGGTGELFF
j_call: TRBJ2-2
clone_size: NA
v_call: TRBV14
d_call: TRBD1

cdr3_nt: TGCGCCAGCAGCCAAGATCCCCCTAGCGGGGGAACCCAAGAGACCCAGTACTTC
cdr3_aa: CASSQDPPSGGTQETQYF
j_call: TRBJ2-5
clone_size: NA
v_call: TRBV4-1
d_call: TRBD2

cdr3_nt: TGTGCCAGCCGCGCCAGCGGGACCGGGGAGCTGTTTTTT
cdr3_aa: CASRASGTGELFF
j_call: TRBJ2-2
clone_size: few
v_call: TRBV7-2
d_call: NA

cdr3_nt: TGTGCCAGCAGTCCTAAAAGAACCCAGGGTAAAAATAATTCACCCCTCCACTTT
cdr3_aa: CASSPKRTQGKNNSPLHF
j_call: TRBJ1-6
clone_size: NA
v_call: TRBV25-1
d_call: NA

cdr3_nt: TGTGCCAGCAGTTACACGGTACAAGAGACCCAGTACTTC
cdr3_aa: CASSYTVQETQYF
j_call: TRBJ2-5
clone_size: NA
v_call: TRBV6-5
d_call: NA

cdr3_nt: TGCGCCAGCAGCTTCTTACAGGGGGCGGGCGAGACCCAGTACTTC
cdr3_aa: CASSFLQGAGETQYF
j_call: TRBJ2-5
clone_size: once
v_call: TRBV5-1
d_call: TRBD1

cdr3_nt: TGTGCCAGCAGCTTACCGGTAACGGCGGGGCAGTCCGGGGAGCTGTTTTTT
cdr3_aa: CASSLPVTAGQSGELFF
j_call: TRBJ2-2
clone_size: NA
v_call: TRBV7-2
d_call: NA

cdr3_nt: TGTGCCAGCAGCTACCCGCTGGACACAACTTCACTTCCTGGTGAAAAACTGTTTTTT
cdr3_aa: CASSYPLDTTSLPGEKLFF
j_call: TRBJ1-4
clone_size: once
v_call: TRBV5-5
d_call: NA

cdr3_nt: TGTGCCAGCAGCCGAGCTAGCGGGCCTCAAGAGACCCAGTACTTC
cdr3_aa: CASSRASGPQETQYF
j_call: TRBJ2-5
clone_size: NA
v_call: TRBV7-9
d_call: TRBD2

cdr3_nt: TGTGCCAGCTCCTACCTGACGGGGGATCAGCCCCAGCATTTT
cdr3_aa: CASSYLTGDQPQHF
j_call: TRBJ1-5
clone_size: NA
v_call: TRBV2
d_call: NA

cdr3_nt: TGCGCCAGCAGCTTGGGTTACAGGGTAGCAACTAATGAAAAACTGTTTTTT
cdr3_aa: CASSLGYRVATNEKLFF
j_call: TRBJ1-4
clone_size: NA
v_call: TRBV5-1
d_call: NA